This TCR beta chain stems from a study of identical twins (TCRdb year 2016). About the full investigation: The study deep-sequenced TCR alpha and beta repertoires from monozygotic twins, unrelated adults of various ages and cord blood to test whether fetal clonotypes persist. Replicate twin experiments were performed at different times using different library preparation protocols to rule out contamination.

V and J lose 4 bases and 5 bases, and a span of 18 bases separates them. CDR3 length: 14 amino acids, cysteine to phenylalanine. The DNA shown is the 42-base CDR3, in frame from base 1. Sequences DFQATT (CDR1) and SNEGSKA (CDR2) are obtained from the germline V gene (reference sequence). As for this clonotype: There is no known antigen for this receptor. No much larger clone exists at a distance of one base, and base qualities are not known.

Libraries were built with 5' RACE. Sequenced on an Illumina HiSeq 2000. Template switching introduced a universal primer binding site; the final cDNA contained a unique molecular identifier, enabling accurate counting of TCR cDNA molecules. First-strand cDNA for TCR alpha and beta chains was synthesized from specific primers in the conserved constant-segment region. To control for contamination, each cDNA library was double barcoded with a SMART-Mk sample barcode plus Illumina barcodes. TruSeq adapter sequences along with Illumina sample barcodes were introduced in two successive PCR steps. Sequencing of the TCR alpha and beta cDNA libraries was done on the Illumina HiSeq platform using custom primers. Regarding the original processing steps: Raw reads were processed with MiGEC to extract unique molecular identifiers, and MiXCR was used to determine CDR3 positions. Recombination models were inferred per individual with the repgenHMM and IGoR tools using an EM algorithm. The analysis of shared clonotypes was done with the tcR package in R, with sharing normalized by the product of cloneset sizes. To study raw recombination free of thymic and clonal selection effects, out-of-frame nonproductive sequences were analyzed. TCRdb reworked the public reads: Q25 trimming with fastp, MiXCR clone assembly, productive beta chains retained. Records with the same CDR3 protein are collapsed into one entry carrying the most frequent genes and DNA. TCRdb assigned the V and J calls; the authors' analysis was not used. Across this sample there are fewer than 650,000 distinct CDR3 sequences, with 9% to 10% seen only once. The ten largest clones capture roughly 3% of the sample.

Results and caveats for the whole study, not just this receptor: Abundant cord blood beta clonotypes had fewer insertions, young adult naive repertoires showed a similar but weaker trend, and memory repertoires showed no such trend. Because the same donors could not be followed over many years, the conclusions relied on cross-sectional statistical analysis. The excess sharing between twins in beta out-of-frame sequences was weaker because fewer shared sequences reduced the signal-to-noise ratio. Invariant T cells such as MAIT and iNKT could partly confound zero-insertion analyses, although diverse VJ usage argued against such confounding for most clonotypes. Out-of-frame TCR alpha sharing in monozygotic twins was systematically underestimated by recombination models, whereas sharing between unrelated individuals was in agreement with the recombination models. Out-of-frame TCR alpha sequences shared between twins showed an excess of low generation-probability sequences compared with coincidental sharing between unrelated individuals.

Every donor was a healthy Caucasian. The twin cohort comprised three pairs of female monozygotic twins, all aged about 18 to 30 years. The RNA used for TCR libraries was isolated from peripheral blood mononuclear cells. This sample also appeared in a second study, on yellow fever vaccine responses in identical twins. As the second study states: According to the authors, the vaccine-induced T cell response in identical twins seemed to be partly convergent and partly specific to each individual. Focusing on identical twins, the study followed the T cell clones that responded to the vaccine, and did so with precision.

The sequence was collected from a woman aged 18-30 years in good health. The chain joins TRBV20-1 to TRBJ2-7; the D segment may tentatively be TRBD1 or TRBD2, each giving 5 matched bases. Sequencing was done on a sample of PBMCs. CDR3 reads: CSATGTGRVDEQYF. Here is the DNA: TGCAGTGCTACGGGGACCGGGCGGGTAGACGAGCAGTACTTC.